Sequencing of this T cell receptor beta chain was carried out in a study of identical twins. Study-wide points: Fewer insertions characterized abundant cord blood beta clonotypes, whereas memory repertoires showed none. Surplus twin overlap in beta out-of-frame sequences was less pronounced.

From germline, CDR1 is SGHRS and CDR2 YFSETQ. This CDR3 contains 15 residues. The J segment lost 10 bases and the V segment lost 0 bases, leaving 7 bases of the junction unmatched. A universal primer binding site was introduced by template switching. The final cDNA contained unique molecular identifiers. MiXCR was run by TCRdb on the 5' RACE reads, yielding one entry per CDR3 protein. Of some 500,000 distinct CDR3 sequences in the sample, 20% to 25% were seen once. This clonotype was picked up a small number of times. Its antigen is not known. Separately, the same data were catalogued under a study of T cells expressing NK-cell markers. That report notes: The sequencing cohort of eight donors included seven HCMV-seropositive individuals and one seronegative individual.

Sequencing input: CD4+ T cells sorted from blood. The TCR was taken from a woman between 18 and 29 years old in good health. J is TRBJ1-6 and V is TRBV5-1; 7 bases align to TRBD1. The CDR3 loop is CASSLEQGIGSPLHF. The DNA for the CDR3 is TGCGCCAGCAGCTTGGAACAGGGGATAGGCTCACCCCTCCACTTT.